This T cell receptor beta chain was sequenced for a study of response to subunit inactivated influenza vaccine. Overall study findings and caveats: T cells newly recruited by each seasonal influenza vaccination are few, the authors suggested.

Via MiXCR, TCRdb re-called the RT-PCR reads, giving one row per CDR3 protein. The sample carries about 780,000 distinct CDR3 sequences, 15% to 20% recorded once. As concerns this clonotype: Its antigen is as yet unknown.

Sequencing used PBMCs from blood, obtained roughly 5 days after vaccination. The source of this sequence is a man aged 50-59 years who received an inactivated influenza vaccine.

This CDR3 reads CASSTGQKETQYF. CDR3 nucleotide sequence: TGTGCCAGCAGTACTGGACAGAAAGAGACCCAGTACTTC. The rearrangement links TRBV9 to TRBJ2-5; D perhaps matches TRBD1 (6 bases). The CDR3 is made up of 13 amino acids. Germline CDR1 is SGDLS and CDR2 is YYNGEE. Trimming stripped 5 bases from V and 3 bases from J, with 11 bases between.